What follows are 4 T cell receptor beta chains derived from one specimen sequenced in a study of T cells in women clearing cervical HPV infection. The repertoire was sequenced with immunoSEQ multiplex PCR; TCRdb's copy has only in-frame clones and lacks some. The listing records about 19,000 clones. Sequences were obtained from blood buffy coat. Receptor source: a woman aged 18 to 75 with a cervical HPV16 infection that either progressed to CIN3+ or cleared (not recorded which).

The DNA read from the CDR3 is TGTGCCAGCAGCCGCCGGGACTACCGCACAGATACG. Translated, it gives CASSRRDYRTDT. The complete CDR3 reads CASSRRDYRTDTQYF. The chain links TRBV13 to TRBJ2-3; 7 bases map to TRBD2. The read is 3 residues too short to cover the CDR3 end, so that end is filled in from the germline J gene. CDR3 length equals 15 residues. The germline V gene encodes CDR1 PRHDT and CDR2 FYEKMQ (reference sequence). V trimming: 5 bases; J trimming: 1 base; junction bases outside the gene matches: 6.

CDR3 protein: CASSPGGQTDTQYF. The CDR3 DNA, read in part, is TGTGCCAGCAGCCCGGGGGGCCAGACAGATACG. This chain uses TRBV7-2 with TRBJ2-3; TRBD2 might be the D (7 bases). The read gets to within 3 residues of the CDR3 end, and the germline J gene fills in the rest. V lost 5 bases and J 3 bases, leaving 12 bases between the germline ends. Germline V gives CDR1 SGHTA, CDR2 FQGNSA. The CDR3 length is 14 residues.

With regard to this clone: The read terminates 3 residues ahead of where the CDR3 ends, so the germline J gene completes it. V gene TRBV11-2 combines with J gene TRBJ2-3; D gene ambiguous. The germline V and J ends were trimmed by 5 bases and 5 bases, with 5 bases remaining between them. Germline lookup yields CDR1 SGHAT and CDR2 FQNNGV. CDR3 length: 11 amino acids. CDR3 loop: CASSQLDTQYF. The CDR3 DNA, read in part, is TGTGCCAGCAGCCAGTTAGATACG.

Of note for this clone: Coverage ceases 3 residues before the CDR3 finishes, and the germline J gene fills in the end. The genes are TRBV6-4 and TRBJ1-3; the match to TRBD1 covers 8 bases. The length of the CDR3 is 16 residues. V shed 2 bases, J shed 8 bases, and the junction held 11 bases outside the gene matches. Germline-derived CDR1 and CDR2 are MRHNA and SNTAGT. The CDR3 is CASSDRIGNRGDTIYF. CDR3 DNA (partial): TGTGCCAGCAGTGACAGAATCGGAAACAGGGGGGACACC.